The entry below describes one TCR beta chain. Its antigen remains unidentified. Of the isolated RNA, all was reverse transcribed, and so the sequenced material was expressed TCRB transcripts. Some 3.6 million reads on average were seen across naive, central memory and regulatory T cell samples. Sequencing was performed with immunoSEQ multiplex PCR; in TCRdb, only in-frame clones are kept and a portion is missing. The repertoire holds a few hundred thousand clones, roughly 12% seen once, with roughly 0.015% in the top ten. The germline CDR1 and CDR2 sequences are SGHTA and FQGNSA. The CDR3 totals 15 residues. The junction had 5 bases not matched to a gene; V was cut back by 2 bases and J by 3 bases. This entry belongs to a study of beta chain features in type 1 diabetes. Study summary: Comparable age, gender and cell yields were observed in patients relative to healthy donors.

Study-level findings and limits: Moderately but significantly shorter TCRB CDR3s were found in Type 1 diabetes patients in all four CD4+ subsets.

This TCR was sampled from a woman aged 18-29 years with type 1 diabetes. V and J are TRBV7-2 and TRBJ2-3; 7 bases align to TRBD2. What was sequenced was naive CD4+ T cells from blood. The chain's CDR3 is CASSLFGGRTDTQYF. CDR3 bases: TGTGCCAGCAGCTTATTCGGCGGGAGAACAGATACGCAGTATTTT.